The 22 T cell receptor beta chains presented below share a single source sample, sequenced in a study of OX40 agonist ivuxolimab in advanced cancers. The method was immunoSEQ multiplex PCR; TCRdb's version includes in-frame clones alone and lacks a portion of them. Here the sample spans about 82,000 clones, 70% to 90% being singletons. The sequencing here drew on CD4+ or CD8+ T cells sorted from blood, taken in a trial of the OX40 agonist ivuxolimab. These receptors were obtained from an adult with an advanced solid tumor such as melanoma, head and neck, liver or kidney cancer.

This chain links TRBV7-9 with TRBJ2-5; TRBD1 agrees at 10 bases. The J call may be incorrect, as the DNA end agrees better with TRBJ2-7. CDR3 length: 16 amino acids. The germline gives CDR1 SEHNR, CDR2 FQNEAQ (reference sequence). DNA for the CDR3: TGTGCCAGCAGCTCTGACAGGGGGCGCAGATCCTACGAGCAGTACTTC. The encoded protein is CASSSDRGRRSYEQYF.

The rearrangement joins TRBV7-9 to TRBJ2-1; 8 bases agree with TRBD1. V lost 9 bases and J lost 4; bases outside the gene matches: 11. CDR1 is SEHNR, CDR2 FQNEAQ, per germline (reference sequence). The CDR3 loop spans 15 amino acids. CDR3 sequence (DNA): TGTGCCAGTTCAGACAGGGGCCTTCAGTACAATGAGCAGTTCTTC. Translated: CASSDRGLQYNEQFF.

The rearrangement uses TRBV1 and TRBJ2-4; TRBD1, the table's D call, lacks a check against the DNA. TRBV1 is a known pseudogene. The CDR3 spans 18 residues. CDR3 nucleotides: TGCACCAGCAGCCAAGGAATCAGACAAACTCTAGCCAAAAACATTCAGTACTTC. It is translated as CTSSQGIRQTLAKNIQYF.

In its sample, this clone was seen once. The rearrangement joins TRBV5-8 to TRBJ2-5, with D perhaps TRBD2 (6 bases). The CDR3 is 13 amino acids. V lost 4 bases, J lost 5 bases, and 12 bases lay in between. Per the germline V gene, CDR1 is SGHTS and CDR2 is YDEGEE. This chain's CDR3 is CASSPWRVETQYF. DNA for the CDR3: TGTGCCAGCAGCCCCTGGAGGGTTGAGACCCAGTACTTC. The entire variable domain, with the rest obtained from reference TRBV5-8 and TRBJ2-5, is as follows: EAGVTQSPTHLIKTRGQQATLRCSPISGHTSVYWYQQALGLGLQFLLWYDEGEERNRGNFPPRFSGRQFPNYSSELNVNALELEDSALYLCASSPWRVETQYFGPGTRLLVL.

The V and J genes are TRBV18 and TRBJ1-2, with no clear D. In germline, CDR1 is KGHSH, CDR2 LQKENI. V lost 4 bases and J 4 bases, leaving 4 bases between the germline ends. The CDR3 is made up of 11 amino acids. Written as DNA, the CDR3 is TGTGCCAGCTCACAAACCTATGGCTACACCTTC. It specifies CASSQTYGYTF.

V gene TRBV15 combines with J gene TRBJ1-3; TRBD1 is a possible D gene (5 bases). Between the trimmed V and J ends, which lost 10 bases and 3 bases, there was a span of 13 bases. This CDR3 spans 13 amino acids. Germline V gene sequence: CDR1 LNHNV, CDR2 YYDKDF (reference sequence). In DNA form, the CDR3 reads TGTGCCATTCAGGGACGTTATGGAAACACCATATATTTT. Its protein is CAIQGRYGNTIYF.

The chain recombines TRBV4-3 with TRBJ2-5; weak D call: TRBD1 (8 bases). V was trimmed by 1 base and J by 4 bases, leaving 13 bases between them. The CDR3 contains 15 residues. CDR1 is LGHNA, CDR2 YSLEER, per germline. The CDR3 spells CASSQGQGRGETQYF. CDR3 sequence (DNA): TGCGCCAGCAGCCAAGGACAGGGGAGGGGAGAGACCCAGTACTTC.

The rearrangement uses TRBV19 and TRBJ2-3; 9 nucleotides match TRBD2. The germline CDR1 and CDR2 sequences are LNHDA and SQIVND (reference sequence). Trimming took 6 bases from V and 4 from J; bases not matched to a gene: 11. The CDR3 consists of 16 residues. In DNA, the CDR3 is TGTGCCAGTAGCCTCGGGGGCGGGAGGGCCGCAGATACGCAGTATTTT. Its translation is CASSLGGGRAADTQYF.

This rearrangement joins TRBV7-9 to TRBJ2-3; no firm D call. The V end was cut by 5 bases, the J end by 0 bases, with 3 bases between. The CDR3 covers 12 residues. The germline gives CDR1 SEHNR, CDR2 FQNEAQ (reference sequence). The CDR3 here is CASSDSTDTQYF. Written as DNA, the CDR3 is TGTGCCAGCAGCGATAGCACAGATACGCAGTATTTT.

V and J are TRBV11-2 and TRBJ1-1; D unresolved. CDR1 and CDR2 (germline): SGHAT, FQNNGV. Between the trimmed V and J ends, which lost 6 bases and 1 base, there was a span of 9 bases. There are 13 residues in the CDR3. The CDR3 DNA follows: TGTGCCAGCAGGGAGTGGGGGAACACTGAAGCTTTCTTT. This codes for CASREWGNTEAFF.

This chain uses TRBV13 with TRBJ2-5, with D possibly TRBD2 on 7 matching bases. The germline CDR1 and CDR2 sequences are PRHDT and FYEKMQ (reference sequence). The CDR3 is made up of 17 amino acids. The V and J ends lost 1 base and 2 bases respectively, with 17 bases between them. The CDR3 DNA follows: TGTGCCAGCAGCTTAGTCGATGGGGGGGGGCCGCAAGAGACCCAGTACTTC. Encoded protein: CASSLVDGGGPQETQYF.

The V gene is TRBV7-2, the J gene TRBJ2-7; 14 nucleotides line up with TRBD2. The CDR3 has 16 residues. Germline V gives CDR1 SGHTA, CDR2 FQGNSA. Germline trimming cut 5 bases from V and 4 bases from J; bases unmatched to any gene: 7. DNA of the CDR3: TGTGCCAGCAGCACCCGGACTAGCGGGAGGAGGTACGAGCAGTACTTC. This sequence encodes CASSTRTSGRRYEQYF.

In this sample, this clone turned up a few times. V is TRBV19 and J is TRBJ1-1, with a weak D call TRBD1 (6 bases). V was pared by 4 bases and J by 0 bases, with 12 bases between. In germline, CDR1 is LNHDA, CDR2 SQIVND (reference sequence). CDR3 length: 15 residues. Here the CDR3 reads CASSTRGTVNTEAFF. Here the CDR3 DNA reads TGTGCCAGTAGTACCAGGGGCACAGTGAACACTGAAGCTTTCTTT.

The chain links TRBV11-2 to TRBJ2-1; D call uncertain. V lost 5 bases and J lost 7, with 12 bases in between. CDR1 is SGHAT and CDR2 is FQNNGV in the germline V gene. CDR3 length: 13 residues. CDR3: CASSTPRRNEQFF. In DNA, the CDR3 is TGTGCCAGCAGCACACCCCGACGTAATGAGCAGTTCTTC.

This clone was found a few times. The chain couples TRBV5-6 to TRBJ2-7, with D hard to call. Germline loops: CDR1 SGHDT, CDR2 YYEEEE. V gave up 0 bases and J gave up 6 bases, with 16 bases separating them. The CDR3 runs to 15 residues. Written as DNA, the CDR3 is TGTGCCAGCAGCTTGGAAAGGTACGTTGTGAGCGAGCAGTACTTC. Translation gives CASSLERYVVSEQYF.

The genes are TRBV7-2 and TRBJ2-3; D is undetermined. CDR3 length: 13 residues. Germline CDR1 reads SGHTA; CDR2 reads FQGNSA. Trimming removed 2 bases from V and 5 bases from J, with 8 bases in between. The CDR3 protein is CASSLNLRDTQYF. CDR3 DNA: TGTGCCAGCAGCTTAAACTTGAGAGATACGCAGTATTTT.

This chain uses TRBV5-1 with TRBJ2-1, with 8 bases that match TRBD2. CDR3 size: 14 residues. Trimming removed 4 bases from V and 6 bases from J; junction bases left unmatched: 6. Germline CDR1 and CDR2: SGHRS and YFSETQ. CDR3 protein: CASSLRGVLNEQFF. The CDR3 region has the DNA TGCGCCAGCAGCCTGCGGGGGGTTCTCAATGAGCAGTTCTTC.

J is TRBJ2-5 and V is TRBV7-9, with D tentatively TRBD2 (5 bases). V lost 4 bases and J 5 bases, leaving 20 bases between the germline ends. Germline V gene sequence: CDR1 SEHNR, CDR2 FQNEAQ (reference sequence). The CDR3 runs 16 residues. Here the CDR3 reads CASSSTLRGTGETQYF. The CDR3 bases are TGTGCCAGCAGCTCTACCCTCCGGGGAACGGGGGAGACCCAGTACTTC.

J is TRBJ2-4 and V is TRBV6-1; perhaps D is TRBD1 or TRBD2 (5 bases each). The CDR3 spans 15 residues. Trimming shortened V by 7 bases and J by 0 bases, and 13 bases separated the two germline ends. CDR1 and CDR2 (germline): MNHNS, SASEGT. As DNA, the CDR3 is TGTGCCAGCACCCGGGGCAGACAAGCCAAAAACATTCAGTACTTC. This sequence encodes CASTRGRQAKNIQYF.

This chain connects TRBV2 to TRBJ1-1; weak D call: TRBD1 (5 bases). V was shortened by 7 bases and J by 3 bases, with 21 bases between the two germline ends. Germline-derived CDR1 and CDR2 are SNHLY and FYNNEI. CDR3 length equals 16 residues. The CDR3 region has the DNA TGTGCCAGCACCGATATAACCCAGCAGGGCGACACTGAAGCTTTCTTT. This gives the protein CASTDITQQGDTEAFF.

J is TRBJ1-6 and V is TRBV2; a weak D match, TRBD1 (5 bases). Per the germline V gene, CDR1 is SNHLY and CDR2 is FYNNEI. The V and J ends lost 7 bases and 7 bases respectively, with 11 bases between them. The CDR3 is 13 amino acids. For the CDR3, the DNA is TGTGCCAGCATTGCAGGGCGCAATTCACCCCTCCACTTT. As protein: CASIAGRNSPLHF. Full variable domain (rest looked up from reference TRBV2 and TRBJ1-6): EPEVTQTPSHQVTQMGQEVILRCVPISNHLYFYWYRQILGQKVEFLVSFYNNEISEKSEIFDDQFSVERPDGSNFTLKIRSTKLEDSAMYFCASIAGRNSPLHFGNGTRLTVT.

V gene TRBV7-2 combines with J gene TRBJ2-5; either TRBD1 or TRBD2 may fit D (5 bases each). This CDR3 region has 13 residues. V lost 3 bases, J lost 4 bases, and 9 bases lay in between. Germline V gene sequence: CDR1 SGHTA, CDR2 FQGNSA. CDR3 sequence (DNA): TGTGCCAGCAGCTTCGGGGCCATAGAGACCCAGTACTTC. Its protein is CASSFGAIETQYF.